The T cell receptor (beta chain) under discussion was sequenced for a study of blood T cells in healthy people across ages. Study conclusions and caveats: When set beside aged donors, long-lived donors presented more naive CD4+ cells and higher diversity.

Sample-barcoded 5' priming and a J-beta primer mix drove a second PCR of 7 to 11 cycles. Every molecule of cDNA carried a tag from a template-switch adaptor with 12 random nucleotides. Using its own MiXCR run on the 5' RACE reads, TCRdb lists one record per CDR3 protein. The table has about 730,000 distinct CDR3 sequences, roughly 47% seen once. The authors drew about 10 milliliters of peripheral blood from each donor. This clonotype was counted between two and nine times. Antigen unknown. This TCR was recovered from a woman in her sixties in good health. The specimen was blood.

In DNA, the CDR3 is TGCGCCAGCAGCGCCGGGACTAGAACACAAGAGACCCAGTACTTC. This codes for CASSAGTRTQETQYF. The chain has TRBV5-1 and TRBJ2-5, with TRBD2 matching over 8 bases. After removal of 4 bases from V and 2 bases from J, the junction contained 7 bases not matched to a gene. This CDR3 contains 15 residues. Per the germline V gene, CDR1 is SGHRS and CDR2 is YFSETQ. The full variable domain, with the rest looked up from reference TRBV5-1 and TRBJ2-5, is KAGVTQTPRYLIKTRGQQVTLSCSPISGHRSVSWYQQTPGQGLQFLFEYFSETQRNKGNFPGRFSGRQFSNSRSEMNVSTLELGDSALYLCASSAGTRTQETQYFGPGTRLLVL.